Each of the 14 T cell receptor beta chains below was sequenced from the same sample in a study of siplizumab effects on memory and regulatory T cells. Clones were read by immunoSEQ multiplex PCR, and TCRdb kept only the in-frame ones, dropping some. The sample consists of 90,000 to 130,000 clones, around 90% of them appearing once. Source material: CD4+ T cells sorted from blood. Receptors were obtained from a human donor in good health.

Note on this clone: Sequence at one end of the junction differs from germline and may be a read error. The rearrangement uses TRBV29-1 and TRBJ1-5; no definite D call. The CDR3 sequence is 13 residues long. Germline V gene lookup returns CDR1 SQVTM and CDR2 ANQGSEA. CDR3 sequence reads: CSVEENSNQPQHF. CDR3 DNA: TGCAGCGTAGAAGAGAATAGCAATCAGCCCCAGCATTTT.

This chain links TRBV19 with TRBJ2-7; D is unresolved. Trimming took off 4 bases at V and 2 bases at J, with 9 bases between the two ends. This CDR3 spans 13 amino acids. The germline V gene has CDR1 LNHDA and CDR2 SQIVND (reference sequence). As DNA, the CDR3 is TGTGCCAGTAGTACTCCCTCGACCTACGAGCAGTACTTC. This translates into CASSTPSTYEQYF.

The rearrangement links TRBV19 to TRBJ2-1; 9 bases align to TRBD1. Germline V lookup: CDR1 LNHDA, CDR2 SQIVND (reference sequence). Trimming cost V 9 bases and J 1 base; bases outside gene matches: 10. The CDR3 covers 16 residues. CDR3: CASEPPGQGSYNEQFF. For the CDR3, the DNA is TGTGCCAGCGAACCCCCGGGACAGGGTTCCTACAATGAGCAGTTCTTC.

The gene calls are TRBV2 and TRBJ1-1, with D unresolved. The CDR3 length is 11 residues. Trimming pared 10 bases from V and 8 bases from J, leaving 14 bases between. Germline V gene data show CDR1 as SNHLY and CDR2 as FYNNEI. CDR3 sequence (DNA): TGTGCCACCGTAGATTTGGGCGAAGCTTTCTTT. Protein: CATVDLGEAFF. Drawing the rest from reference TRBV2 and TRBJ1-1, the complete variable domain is EPEVTQTPSHQVTQMGQEVILRCVPISNHLYFYWYRQILGQKVEFLVSFYNNEISEKSEIFDDQFSVERPDGSNFTLKIRSTKLEDSAMYFCATVDLGEAFFGQGTRLTVV.

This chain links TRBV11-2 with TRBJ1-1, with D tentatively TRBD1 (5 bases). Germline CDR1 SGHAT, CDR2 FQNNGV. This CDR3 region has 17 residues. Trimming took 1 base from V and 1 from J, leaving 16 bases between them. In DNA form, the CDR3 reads TGTGCCAGCAGCTTAGGGGTTGACAGCCGAGGGAACACTGAAGCTTTCTTT. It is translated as CASSLGVDSRGNTEAFF.

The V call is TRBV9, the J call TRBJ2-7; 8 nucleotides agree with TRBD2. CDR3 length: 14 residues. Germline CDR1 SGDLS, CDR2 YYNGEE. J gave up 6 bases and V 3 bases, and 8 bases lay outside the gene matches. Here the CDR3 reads CASSGGLAVSEQYF. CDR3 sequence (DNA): TGTGCCAGCAGCGGCGGACTAGCCGTCTCCGAGCAGTACTTC. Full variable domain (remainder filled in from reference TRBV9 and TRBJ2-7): DSGVTQTPKHLITATGQRVTLRCSPRSGDLSVYWYQQSLDQGLQFLIQYYNGEERAKGNILERFSAQQFPDLHSELNLSSLELGDSALYFCASSGGLAVSEQYFGPGTRLTVT.

The CDR3 here is CASSFGAGRLEQYF. CDR3 nucleotides: TGTGCCAGCAGTTTCGGGGCGGGCAGGTTGGAGCAGTACTTC. The V gene is TRBV6-5, the J gene TRBJ2-7, with D possibly called TRBD1 or TRBD2 (5 bases each). Trimming left V 4 bases short and J 7 bases short, with 17 bases between. Germline V CDR1 and CDR2: MNHEY, SVGAGI. The CDR3 is 14 amino acids.

The CDR3 nucleotides are TGTGCCAGCAGTGGGACAGGGGGCTATAATTCACCCCTCCACTTT. Its protein is CASSGTGGYNSPLHF. This chain connects TRBV6-1 to TRBJ1-6, with 10 bases aligning to TRBD1. Trimming at V came to 4 bases and at J to 3 bases, leaving 0 bases not matched to a gene. The CDR3 totals 15 residues. Looked up from germline, CDR1 is MNHNS and CDR2 is SASEGT.

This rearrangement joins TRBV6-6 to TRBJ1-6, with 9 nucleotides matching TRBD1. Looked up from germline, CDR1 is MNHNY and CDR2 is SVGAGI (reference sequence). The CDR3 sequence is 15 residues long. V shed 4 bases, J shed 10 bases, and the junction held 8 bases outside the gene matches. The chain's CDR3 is CASSSQGTGQSPLHF. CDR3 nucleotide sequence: TGTGCCAGCAGTTCCCAGGGGACAGGGCAGTCACCCCTCCACTTT.

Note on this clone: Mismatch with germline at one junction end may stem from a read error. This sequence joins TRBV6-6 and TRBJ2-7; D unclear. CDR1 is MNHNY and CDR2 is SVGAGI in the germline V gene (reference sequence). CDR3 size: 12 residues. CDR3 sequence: CASSYSSFEQYF. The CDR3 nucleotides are TGTGCCAGCAGTTACTCCTCCTTCGAGCAGTACTTC.

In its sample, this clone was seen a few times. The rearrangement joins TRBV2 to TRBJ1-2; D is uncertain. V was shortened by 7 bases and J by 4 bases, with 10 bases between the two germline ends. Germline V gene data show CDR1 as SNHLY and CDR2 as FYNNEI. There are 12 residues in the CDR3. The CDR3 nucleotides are TGTGCCAGCACAGGAGGATTCTATGGCTACACCTTC. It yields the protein CASTGGFYGYTF.

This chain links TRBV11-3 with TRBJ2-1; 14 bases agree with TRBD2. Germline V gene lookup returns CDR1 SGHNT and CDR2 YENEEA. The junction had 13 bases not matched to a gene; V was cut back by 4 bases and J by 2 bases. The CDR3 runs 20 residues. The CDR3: CASSWGTSGSLGWAYNEQFF. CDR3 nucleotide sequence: TGTGCCAGCAGCTGGGGGACTAGCGGGAGTTTGGGGTGGGCCTACAATGAGCAGTTCTTC.

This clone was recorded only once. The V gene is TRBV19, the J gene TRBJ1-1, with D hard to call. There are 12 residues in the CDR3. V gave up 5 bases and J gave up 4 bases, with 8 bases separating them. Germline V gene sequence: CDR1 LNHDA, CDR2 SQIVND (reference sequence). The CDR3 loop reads CASSRGPTEAFF. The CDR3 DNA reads TGTGCCAGTAGTCGAGGGCCCACTGAAGCTTTCTTT. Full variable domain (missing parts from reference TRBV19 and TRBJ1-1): DGGITQSPKYLFRKEGQNVTLSCEQNLNHDAMYWYRQDPGQGLRLIYYSQIVNDFQKGDIAEGYSVSREKKESFPLTVTSAQKNPTAFYLCASSRGPTEAFFGQGTRLTVV.

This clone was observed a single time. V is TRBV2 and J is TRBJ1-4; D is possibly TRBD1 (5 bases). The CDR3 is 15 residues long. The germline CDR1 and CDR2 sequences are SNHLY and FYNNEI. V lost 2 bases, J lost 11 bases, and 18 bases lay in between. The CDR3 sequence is CASSESLTGARKLFF. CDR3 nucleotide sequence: TGTGCCAGCAGTGAATCCCTGACTGGGGCGCGGAAACTGTTTTTT.